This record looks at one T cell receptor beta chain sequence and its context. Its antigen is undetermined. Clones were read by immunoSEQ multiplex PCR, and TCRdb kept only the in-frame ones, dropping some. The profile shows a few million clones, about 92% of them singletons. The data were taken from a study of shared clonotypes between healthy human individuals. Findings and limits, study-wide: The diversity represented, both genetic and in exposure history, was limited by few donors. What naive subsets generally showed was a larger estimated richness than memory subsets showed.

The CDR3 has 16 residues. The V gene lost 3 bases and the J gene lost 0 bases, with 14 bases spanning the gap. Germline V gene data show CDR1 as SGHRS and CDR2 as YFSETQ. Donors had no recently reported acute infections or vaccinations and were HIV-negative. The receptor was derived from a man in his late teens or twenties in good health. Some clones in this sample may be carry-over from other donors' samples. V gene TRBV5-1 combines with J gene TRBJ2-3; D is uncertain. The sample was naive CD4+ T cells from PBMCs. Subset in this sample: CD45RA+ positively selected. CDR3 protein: CASSSGVAGSTDTQYF. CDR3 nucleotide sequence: TGCGCCAGCAGCTCCGGAGTGGCAGGCAGCACAGATACGCAGTATTTT.